This T cell receptor beta chain was identified during a study of beta chain features in type 1 diabetes. The authors reverse transcribed all of the isolated RNA, so sequencing captured expressed TCRB transcripts. TCRdb's copy holds only in-frame clones and misses some; the assay was immunoSEQ multiplex PCR. This sample has some 150,000 clones; around 10% occur once, and the top ten carry about 2.1%. CDR1 SGHAT and CDR2 FQNNGV come from the germline V gene. V was pared by 1 base and J by 5 bases, with 11 bases between. The CDR3 loop spans 14 amino acids. The genes are TRBV11-2 and TRBJ2-5; D is possibly TRBD1 (5 bases). Sequencing was done on a sample of central memory CD4+ T cells from blood. This clonotype was sampled from a man aged 18-30 years in good health. CDR3: CASSLGSGRETQYF. As DNA, the CDR3 is TGTGCCAGCAGCTTAGGATCAGGGCGCGAGACCCAGTACTTC.